The rows below give T cell receptor beta chains drawn from one sample of a study of response to subunit inactivated influenza vaccine. One entry per CDR3 protein, called by TCRdb with MiXCR from the RT-PCR reads. The profile shows 500,000 to 600,000 distinct CDR3 sequences, 11% to 15% of them singletons. The sample here was PBMCs from blood, taken about 12 days after vaccination. These receptors all stem from a man aged 50 or older who received an inactivated influenza vaccine. The CDR3 runs from the conserved cysteine through the conserved F or W. D genes are given only for firm matches. Size is omitted from some rows. Given values are once, few, many or a class for expanded clones.

v_gene,j_gene,abundance,d_gene,len,CDR3nt,CDR3aa
TRBV7-9,TRBJ2-1,few,-,14,TGTGCCAGCAGCTTAGGGTCTATCTACAATGAGCAGTTCTTC,CASSLGSIYNEQFF
TRBV3-1,TRBJ2-5,few,TRBD2,16,TGTGCCAGCAGCCGCTCGGGACTAGCGGGAGGCGAGACCCAGTACTTC,CASSRSGLAGGETQYF
TRBV4-3,TRBJ2-2,-,-,13,TGCGCCAGCAGCCAAGACGCCTCCGGGGAGCTGTTTTTT,CASSQDASGELFF
TRBV6-5,TRBJ1-2,few,-,14,TGTGCCAGCAGTTACTCCGCGGATGAGCACAGCTACACCTTC,CASSYSADEHSYTF
TRBV12-3/TRBV12-4,TRBJ1-2,-,TRBD1,18,TGTGCCAGCAGCCCCCTTGACAGGGGGTTTACTTTACGCTATGGCTACACCTTC,CASSPLDRGFTLRYGYTF
TRBV5-6,TRBJ2-3,many,-,15,TGTGCCAGCAGCTTGGATCTTAGGGGGACAGATACGCAGTATTTT,CASSLDLRGTDTQYF
TRBV5-1,TRBJ2-1,few,-,15,TGCGCCAGCAGCTGGGACTTCTTTTTCGACAATGAGCAGTTCTTC,CASSWDFFFDNEQFF
TRBV5-1,TRBJ2-7,-,-,16,TGCGCCAGCAGCTTGGAGCCGGGGACCTTCTCCTACGAGCAGTACTTC,CASSLEPGTFSYEQYF
TRBV7-9,TRBJ2-3,many,-,12,TGTGCCAGCAGCCGAGGAACAGATACGCAGTATTTT,CASSRGTDTQYF
TRBV28,TRBJ1-2,-,-,16,TGTGCCAGCAGTTTGGCCTTGGGGCAGAACCTCTATGGCTACACCTTC,CASSLALGQNLYGYTF
TRBV6-2/TRBV6-3,TRBJ2-1,few,-,16,TGTGCCAGCGTCCCAAGGGGGGCCCCTTATAGCAATGAGCAGTTCTTC,CASVPRGAPYSNEQFF
TRBV12-3/TRBV12-4,TRBJ2-5,-,-,12,TGTGCCAGCAGTTTCCCCATGGAGACCCAGTACTTC,CASSFPMETQYF
TRBV3-1,TRBJ1-2,many,-,13,TGTGCCAGCAGCCAGGGCAGGGCCTATGGCTACACCTTC,CASSQGRAYGYTF
TRBV12-3/TRBV12-4,TRBJ2-1,few,-,11,TGTGCCAGCGGAAAGGGCAATGAGCAGTTCTTC,CASGKGNEQFF
TRBV5-1,TRBJ2-7,-,-,12,TGCGCCAGCGCCGATAGCTCCTACGAGCAGTACTTC,CASADSSYEQYF
TRBV20-1,TRBJ2-5,-,-,13,TGCAGTGCCCCGGAGGTTACCGGGCAGACCCAGTACTTC,CSAPEVTGQTQYF
TRBV12-3/TRBV12-4,TRBJ2-1,few,TRBD1,13,TGTGCCAGCAGGCCGGGACAGGGCAATGAGCAGTTCTTC,CASRPGQGNEQFF
TRBV28,TRBJ2-4,-,-,13,TGTGCCACCATGGAGGGCCTAGAAAACATTCAGTACTTC,CATMEGLENIQYF
TRBV7-9,TRBJ2-2,few,-,15,TGTGCCAGCAGCGGATCCAGGTTGGACACCGGGGAGCTGTTTTTT,CASSGSRLDTGELFF
TRBV11-2,TRBJ1-5,-,-,13,TGTGCCAGCAGCTCAGACCCCTATCAGCCCCAGCATTTT,CASSSDPYQPQHF
TRBV5-5,TRBJ1-6,-,TRBD1,16,TGTGCCAGCAGCTTACGACAGGGGCGGAATAATTCACCCCTCCACTTT,CASSLRQGRNNSPLHF
TRBV12-3/TRBV12-4,TRBJ1-1,many,TRBD1,15,TGTGCCAGCATCCCCAGGGGGCAGAGGGCCACTGAAGCTTTCTTT,CASIPRGQRATEAFF
TRBV29-1,TRBJ2-1,-,TRBD2,16,TGCAGCGTTGAAGACCGACTAGCGGGAGTGTCGGATGAGCAGTTCTTC,CSVEDRLAGVSDEQFF
TRBV7-6,TRBJ2-1,-,TRBD1,16,TGTGCCAGCAGTTGGGGATTAGGACAGGGGTCAAATGAGCAGTTCTTC,CASSWGLGQGSNEQFF
TRBV18,TRBJ1-1,few,-,13,TGTGCCAGCTCACCGGACAGACGGACTGAAGCTTTCTTT,CASSPDRRTEAFF
TRBV7-2,TRBJ2-5,-,TRBD1,14,TGTGCCAGCAGCAACAGGGGGCTTTGGGAGACCCAGTACTTC,CASSNRGLWETQYF
TRBV20-1,TRBJ2-3,-,TRBD1,15,TGCAGTGCGATAGGGGGCATATTCGGCACAGATACGCAGTATTTT,CSAIGGIFGTDTQYF
TRBV12-3/TRBV12-4,TRBJ2-3,-,-,14,TGTGCCAGCAGTTTACGGGGGCGGGCAGATACGCAGTATTTT,CASSLRGRADTQYF
TRBV7-2,TRBJ2-1,-,-,14,TGTGCCAGCAGCTTAGGGCCAGCCTACAATGAGCAGTTCTTC,CASSLGPAYNEQFF
TRBV7-9,TRBJ1-1,-,-,14,TGTGCCAGCAGCTTATTTCTCGACAACACTGAAGCTTTCTTT,CASSLFLDNTEAFF
TRBV12-3/TRBV12-4,TRBJ2-7,-,-,13,TGTGCCAGCAGTCGGGGTAGAGTCTACGAGCAGTACTTC,CASSRGRVYEQYF
TRBV11-2,TRBJ2-7,many,-,15,TGTGCCAGCAGCTTAGTGGGGGCAGGGTCCTACGAGCAGTACTTC,CASSLVGAGSYEQYF
TRBV12-3/TRBV12-4,TRBJ1-2,many,TRBD1,13,TGTGCCAGCAGTTTGACAGGGAACTATGGCTACACCTTC,CASSLTGNYGYTF
TRBV18,TRBJ1-5,-,-,16,TGTGCCAGCTCACGGCAGAGCTCTTATAGCAATCAGCCCCAGCATTTT,CASSRQSSYSNQPQHF
TRBV5-1,TRBJ2-3,-,-,15,TGCGCCAGCAGCTCTCCGGGACAATCTACAGATACGCAGTATTTT,CASSSPGQSTDTQYF
TRBV29-1,TRBJ2-2,-,-,13,TGCAGCGTTGTTTCCAGGAACACCGGGGAGCTGTTTTTT,CSVVSRNTGELFF
TRBV12-3/TRBV12-4,TRBJ2-3,-,TRBD1,15,TGTGCCAGCGCAATTGGACAGGGTAGATCAGATACGCAGTATTTT,CASAIGQGRSDTQYF
TRBV15,TRBJ1-1,few,TRBD1,15,TGTGCCACCAGCACGGACAGGGGCAGAGAAACTGAAGCTTTCTTT,CATSTDRGRETEAFF
TRBV3-1,TRBJ2-7,-,-,15,TGTGCCAGCAGCCAAGGGACGGACGGAGCCTACGAGCAGTACTTC,CASSQGTDGAYEQYF
TRBV12-3/TRBV12-4,TRBJ1-5,few,-,17,TGTGCCAGCAGTCGACGTCAGGGAAGGAGTAGCAATCAGCCCCAGCATTTT,CASSRRQGRSSNQPQHF
TRBV20-1,TRBJ2-5,-,-,13,TGCAGTGCTAGAGGTGGGGGACGGGAGACCCAGTACTTC,CSARGGGRETQYF
TRBV7-9,TRBJ1-3,-,-,16,TGTGCCAGCAGCTTAGGCGTACGGAGCTCTGGAAACACCATATATTTT,CASSLGVRSSGNTIYF
TRBV11-2,TRBJ1-6,-,-,13,TGTGCCAGCAGCCACCATACCGATTCACCCCTCCACTTT,CASSHHTDSPLHF
TRBV6-1,TRBJ2-7,few,-,14,TGTGCCAGCAGTATAAGGGGGGCCTCCTACGAGCAGTACTTC,CASSIRGASYEQYF
TRBV28,TRBJ2-1,few,TRBD1,13,TGTGCCAGCAGCAAACAGGGGTTGTATGAGCAGTTCTTC,CASSKQGLYEQFF
TRBV5-4,TRBJ2-7,-,TRBD2,14,TGTGCCAGCAGCGGAAGCGGGGGGGACTACGAGCAGTACTTC,CASSGSGGDYEQYF
TRBV7-2,TRBJ2-3,few,TRBD2,15,TGTGCCAGCAGCCCGGCGGGACTAGCAACAGATACGCAGTATTTT,CASSPAGLATDTQYF
TRBV5-1,TRBJ1-1,few,TRBD1,17,TGCGCCAGCAGCATAAGGGGGCCTGGGGCCGGGAACACTGAAGCTTTCTTT,CASSIRGPGAGNTEAFF
TRBV12-3/TRBV12-4,TRBJ2-7,few,-,14,TGTGCCAGCAGTTTAGGTCAGCAAATAGGGGAGCAGTACTTC,CASSLGQQIGEQYF
TRBV20-1,TRBJ1-1,-,-,15,TGCAGTGCTAGAGATCGGGGCACGTGGTACACTGAAGCTTTCTTT,CSARDRGTWYTEAFF
TRBV27,TRBJ1-1,-,-,15,TGTGCCAGCAGTTCCTCGCCAGGTATGAACACTGAAGCTTTCTTT,CASSSSPGMNTEAFF
TRBV10-3,TRBJ2-7,-,TRBD1,15,TGTGCCATCACTGACGAGGACAGGGGGCTTCGGGAGCAGTACTTC,CAITDEDRGLREQYF
TRBV20-1,TRBJ2-3,few,-,16,TGCAGTGCTCCAAATTCTGGTAGAAGGAGCACAGATACGCAGTATTTT,CSAPNSGRRSTDTQYF
TRBV28,TRBJ2-4,-,TRBD1,16,TGTGCCAGCAGTCCCCCCGGGAACAGGGGGACGAACATTCAGTACTTC,CASSPPGNRGTNIQYF
TRBV18,TRBJ2-7,few,-,14,TGTGCCAGCTCACCTCGTAGCCCCACCTACGAGCAGTACTTC,CASSPRSPTYEQYF
TRBV15,TRBJ1-6,few,-,12,TGTGCCACCAGCAGAGATAGTTCACCCCTCCACTTT,CATSRDSSPLHF
TRBV7-9,TRBJ2-3,-,-,11,TGTGCCTTCAAGGGTGGAGATACGCAGTATTTT,CAFKGGDTQYF
TRBV19,TRBJ1-5,-,-,12,TGTGCCACCGGGGACGGGGATCAGCCCCAGCATTTT,CATGDGDQPQHF
TRBV20-1,TRBJ2-4,few,TRBD2,15,TGCAGTGCTAGAGCCGGGACTAGCGGGGGGGACATTCAGTACTTC,CSARAGTSGGDIQYF